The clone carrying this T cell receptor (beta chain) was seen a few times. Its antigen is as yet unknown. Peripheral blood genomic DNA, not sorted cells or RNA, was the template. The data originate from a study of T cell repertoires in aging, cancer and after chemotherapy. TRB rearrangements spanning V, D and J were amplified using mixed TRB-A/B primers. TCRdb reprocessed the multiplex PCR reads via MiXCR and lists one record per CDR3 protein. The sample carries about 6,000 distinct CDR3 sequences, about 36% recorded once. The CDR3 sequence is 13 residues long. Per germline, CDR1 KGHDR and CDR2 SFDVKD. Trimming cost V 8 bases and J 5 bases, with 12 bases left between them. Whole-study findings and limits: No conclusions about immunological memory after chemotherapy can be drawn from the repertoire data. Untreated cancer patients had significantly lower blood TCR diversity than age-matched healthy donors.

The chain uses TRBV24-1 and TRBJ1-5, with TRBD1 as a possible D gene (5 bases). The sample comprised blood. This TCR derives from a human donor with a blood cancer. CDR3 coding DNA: TGTGCCACCACCGGGCGGGGGGATCAGCCCCAGCATTTT. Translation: CATTGRGDQPQHF.